The source of this TCR beta chain is a study of blood T cells in healthy people across ages. Alongside a J-beta primer mix, a sample-barcoded 5' primer served in a second PCR lasting about 6 to 11 cycles. TCRdb reprocessed the 5' RACE reads with MiXCR, giving one entry per CDR3 protein. Among hundreds of thousands of distinct CDR3 sequences listed, roughly 20% were seen once. The CDR3 has 16 residues. V trimming: 3 bases; J trimming: 4 bases; junction bases outside the gene matches: 11. Per germline, CDR1 MGHDK and CDR2 SYGVNS. The clonotype was recovered from a man aged 70-80 years in good health. This chain links TRBV25-1 with TRBJ1-2, with 7 bases aligning to TRBD1. The material sequenced was blood. The CDR3 here is CASSDPRTGLGYGYTF. For the CDR3, the DNA is TGTGCCAGCAGTGACCCACGGACAGGCTTGGGCTATGGCTACACCTTC.